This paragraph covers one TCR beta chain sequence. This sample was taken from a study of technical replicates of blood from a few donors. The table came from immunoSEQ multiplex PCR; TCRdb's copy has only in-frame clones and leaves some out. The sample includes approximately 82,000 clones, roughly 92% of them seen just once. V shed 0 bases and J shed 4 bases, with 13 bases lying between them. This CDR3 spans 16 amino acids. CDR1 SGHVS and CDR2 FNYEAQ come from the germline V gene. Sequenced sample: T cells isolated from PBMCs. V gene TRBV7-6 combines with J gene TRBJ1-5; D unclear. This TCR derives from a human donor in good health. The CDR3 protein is CASSLARHHNNQPQHF. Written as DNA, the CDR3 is TGTGCCAGCAGCTTAGCTCGACACCACAATAATCAGCCCCAGCATTTT.